This T cell receptor (beta chain) was retrieved from a study of human T cells and chemical hapten exposure. Stated time point: patch test 1, 2 weeks after DPC sensitization. The treatment here: therapeutic diphenylcyclopropenone sensitization with weekly scalp DPC. Total RNA came from unfractionated whole blood. TCRdb redid the calling of the RACE reads with MiXCR, one entry per CDR3 protein. The sample records under 200,000 distinct CDR3 sequences, about 14% being singletons. This clonotype was picked up a small number of times. The input for sequencing was whole blood, taken in connection with sensitization to the hapten diphenylcyclopropenone (DPC). This receptor was obtained from a woman aged 25 to 39 with alopecia areata. Some clones in this sample may be carry-over from other donors' samples.

The CDR3 DNA is TGTGCCAGCAGTTTGTTCACTAGCGTTAGGGATGAGCAGTTCTTC. Protein product: CASSLFTSVRDEQFF. The chain joins TRBV12-3 or TRBV12-4 to TRBJ2-1; 7 bases map to TRBD2. Unmatched junction bases numbered 10, after V lost 3 bases and J lost 8 bases. The CDR3 is 15 residues long.